The next 20 T cell receptor beta chains were all read from a single sample in a study of blood T cell repertoires in COVID-19. Clones were read by immunoSEQ multiplex PCR, and TCRdb kept only the in-frame ones, dropping some. The repertoire holds approximately 150,000 clones, with more than 75% as singletons. The sequenced sample consisted of peripheral blood. All receptors come from a woman in her 70s with acute or convalescent COVID-19.

The chain has TRBV21-1 and TRBJ2-5; the table's D call, TRBD1, was not checked against the DNA. TRBV21-1 is noted as a pseudogene. The CDR3 extends over 13 amino acids. CDR3 residues: CASSKANRATQYF. CDR3 nucleotide sequence: TGTGCCAGCAGCAAAGCAAACAGGGCAACCCAGTACTTC.

This clone appeared a single time. The chain recombines TRBV18 with TRBJ2-5, with TRBD2 as a possible D gene (5 bases). CDR1 and CDR2 (germline): KGHSH, LQKENI. V was pared by 4 bases and J by 2 bases, with 11 bases between. The CDR3 has 14 residues. CDR3 loop: CASSRTGPQETQYF. For the CDR3, the DNA is TGTGCCAGCTCACGGACTGGCCCTCAAGAGACCCAGTACTTC.

The chain has TRBV11-3 and TRBJ2-2, with 7 bases fitting TRBD1. Germline assignment: CDR1 SGHNT and CDR2 YENEEA. The CDR3 has 15 residues. After removal of 5 bases from V and 2 bases from J, the junction contained 5 bases not matched to a gene. In DNA form, the CDR3 reads TGTGCCAGCAGCACCCGACAGGGAAACACCGGGGAGCTGTTTTTT. It codes for CASSTRQGNTGELFF.

The V call is TRBV9, the J call TRBJ1-1; D is uncertain. This CDR3 region has 14 residues. Germline V CDR1 and CDR2: SGDLS, YYNGEE. Between the trimmed V and J ends, which lost 0 bases and 2 bases, there was a span of 8 bases. CDR3 coding DNA: TGTGCCAGCAGCGTAGCCCATTCCAACACTGAAGCTTTCTTT. Its translation is CASSVAHSNTEAFF.

This chain uses TRBV28 with TRBJ1-6, with D tentatively TRBD1 (5 bases). Germline V lookup: CDR1 MDHEN, CDR2 SYDVKM. The length of the CDR3 is 14 residues. Trimming took off 4 bases at V and 14 bases at J, with 18 bases between the two ends. CDR3 loop: CASSSGTRGGTLHF. The CDR3 bases are TGTGCCAGCAGTTCCGGGACCCGGGGAGGGACCCTCCACTTT. The full variable domain, with the rest looked up from reference TRBV28 and TRBJ1-6, is DVKVTQSSRYLVKRTGEKVFLECVQDMDHENMFWYRQDPGLGLRLIYFSYDVKMKEKGDIPEGYSVSREKKERFSLILESASTNQTSMYLCASSSGTRGGTLHFGNGTRLTVT.

The chain carries TRBV19 and TRBJ1-1, with D tentatively TRBD1 (6 bases). Germline values: CDR1 LNHDA, CDR2 SQIVND (reference sequence). The CDR3 is made up of 13 amino acids. V lost 9 bases to trimming and J lost 4 bases, with 15 bases between them. CDR3 in amino acids: CASKNRESTEAFF. CDR3 coding DNA: TGTGCCAGCAAAAACAGGGAAAGCACTGAAGCTTTCTTT.

This clone was observed a handful of times. The V and J genes are TRBV5-4 and TRBJ1-6; 7 bases agree with TRBD1. CDR1 and CDR2 (germline): SGHNT, YYREEE (reference sequence). The CDR3 spans 15 residues. The junction had 4 bases not matched to a gene; V was cut back by 5 bases and J by 2 bases. The CDR3 is CASSQQGAYNSPLHF. Here the CDR3 DNA reads TGTGCCAGCAGTCAGCAGGGGGCCTATAATTCACCCCTCCACTTT.

V is TRBV28 and J is TRBJ2-2; D remains ambiguous. Germline V lookup: CDR1 MDHEN, CDR2 SYDVKM. This CDR3 has 14 residues. V gave up 4 bases and J gave up 1 base, with 7 bases separating them. CDR3 nucleotides: TGTGCCAGCAGTTCAGGCAGGAACACCGGGGAGCTGTTTTTT. It codes for CASSSGRNTGELFF.

The V and J genes are TRBV2 and TRBJ2-2; 7 bases align to TRBD2. The length of the CDR3 is 15 residues. Looked up from germline, CDR1 is SNHLY and CDR2 is FYNNEI. The V gene end was trimmed by 6 bases and the J gene end by 4 bases; junction bases not matched to a gene: 8. The CDR3 region has the DNA TGTGCCAGCAGGGGGGAGGGAACGAGCACCGGGGAGCTGTTTTTT. Translating it yields CASRGEGTSTGELFF. The whole variable domain, remainder taken from reference TRBV2 and TRBJ2-2, is EPEVTQTPSHQVTQMGQEVILRCVPISNHLYFYWYRQILGQKVEFLVSFYNNEISEKSEIFDDQFSVERPDGSNFTLKIRSTKLEDSAMYFCASRGEGTSTGELFFGEGSRLTVL.

This chain joins TRBV7-6 and TRBJ2-7; 7 bases align to TRBD2. V was pared by 5 bases and J by 5 bases, with 12 bases of the junction left unmatched. Germline V lookup: CDR1 SGHVS, CDR2 FNYEAQ. CDR3 length: 15 amino acids. The CDR3, as DNA: TGTGCCAGCAGCCGATGGACGGGGGGTAGCGACGAGCAGTACTTC. This translates into CASSRWTGGSDEQYF.

V and J are TRBV27 and TRBJ2-7; 9 nucleotides agree with TRBD2. This CDR3 comprises 14 residues. Losses at the gene ends were 4 bases for V and 4 bases for J; bases not matched to a gene: 5. Germline CDR1 MNHEY, CDR2 SMNVEV (reference sequence). CDR3 nucleotide sequence: TGTGCCAGCAGTTGGCTAGCGGGATCTTACGAGCAGTACTTC. It is translated as CASSWLAGSYEQYF.

The chain couples TRBV9 to TRBJ2-6; TRBD1 matches at 8 bases. The germline CDR1 and CDR2 sequences are SGDLS and YYNGEE. V shed 6 bases, J shed 0 bases, and the junction held 8 bases outside the gene matches. This CDR3 contains 17 residues. The CDR3 DNA reads as TGTGCCAGCACGACAGGGGTCTTTAGCTCTGGGGCCAACGTCCTGACTTTC. Its translation is CASTTGVFSSGANVLTF.

CDR3 region: CASSEGTSGGPTQYF. The CDR3 DNA follows: TGTGCCAGCAGTGAAGGGACTAGCGGGGGGCCAACGCAGTATTTT. The chain couples TRBV2 to TRBJ2-3; TRBD2 agrees at 14 bases. Germline assignment: CDR1 SNHLY and CDR2 FYNNEI. Trimming at V came to 1 base and at J to 9 bases, leaving 3 bases not matched to a gene. This CDR3 contains 15 residues.

The V and J genes are TRBV6-4 and TRBJ2-3; D call uncertain. The CDR3 covers 15 residues. Germline CDR1 MRHNA, CDR2 SNTAGT. The V gene lost 1 base and the J gene lost 0 bases, with 8 bases spanning the gap. As DNA, the CDR3 is TGTGCCAGCAGTGACTACAGTACTAGCACAGATACGCAGTATTTT. It codes for CASSDYSTSTDTQYF.

V and J are TRBV7-9 and TRBJ2-7, with a possible D match to TRBD1 (6 bases). Germline assignment: CDR1 SEHNR and CDR2 FQNEAQ (reference sequence). Trimming stripped 1 base from V and 6 bases from J, with 16 bases between. The CDR3 spans 15 residues. The CDR3 spells CASSLVAVTGSEQYF. As DNA, the CDR3 is TGTGCCAGCAGCTTAGTTGCTGTTACAGGGTCCGAGCAGTACTTC.

CDR3 sequence: CASSPTGILKFTEAFF. For the CDR3, the DNA is TGTGCCAGCAGTCCCACAGGGATTTTGAAGTTCACTGAAGCTTTCTTT. The chain links TRBV14 to TRBJ1-1, with D possibly matching TRBD1 (6 bases). Trimming shortened V by 6 bases and J by 4 bases, and 21 bases separated the two germline ends. Germline CDR1 and CDR2: SGHDN and FVKESK. This CDR3 has 16 amino acids.

The gene calls are TRBV7-2 and TRBJ2-3; 8 bases are a match to TRBD2. The CDR3 extends over 16 amino acids. Germline V gene lookup returns CDR1 SGHTA and CDR2 FQGNSA. The V and J ends lost 5 bases and 0 bases, in that order; junction bases with no gene match: 7. This chain's CDR3 is CASSLAGGWSTDTQYF. DNA for the CDR3: TGTGCCAGCAGCCTTGCGGGAGGATGGAGCACAGATACGCAGTATTTT.

This clone was recorded once. The rearrangement uses TRBV7-3 and TRBJ2-3; TRBD1 is a possible D gene (5 bases). The V gene lost 6 bases and the J gene lost 2 bases, with 12 bases spanning the gap. CDR1 and CDR2 from the germline V gene are SGHTA and FQGTGA. The CDR3 has 14 amino acids. This chain's CDR3 is CASSFLGPTDTQYF. CDR3 sequence (DNA): TGTGCCAGCAGTTTTCTGGGGCCCACAGATACGCAGTATTTT.

In its sample, this clone was seen once. The chain employs TRBV4-1 and TRBJ1-6; D uncertain. The V gene's germline CDR1 is MGHRA and CDR2 YSYEKL. CDR3 length: 16 amino acids. V gave up 3 bases and J gave up 4 bases, with 13 bases separating them. As DNA, the CDR3 is TGCGCCAGCAGCCATACCTCCACGGGGTATAATTCACCCCTCCACTTT. As protein: CASSHTSTGYNSPLHF.

The chain combines TRBV5-1 with TRBJ2-5; 11 bases line up with TRBD2. The CDR3 sequence is 15 residues long. From germline, CDR1 is SGHRS and CDR2 YFSETQ. The V gene end was trimmed by 1 base and the J gene end by 1 base; junction bases not matched to a gene: 0. The CDR3 DNA reads TGCGCCAGCAGCTTGACTAGCGGGGGCCAAGAGACCCAGTACTTC. Translating it yields CASSLTSGGQETQYF.